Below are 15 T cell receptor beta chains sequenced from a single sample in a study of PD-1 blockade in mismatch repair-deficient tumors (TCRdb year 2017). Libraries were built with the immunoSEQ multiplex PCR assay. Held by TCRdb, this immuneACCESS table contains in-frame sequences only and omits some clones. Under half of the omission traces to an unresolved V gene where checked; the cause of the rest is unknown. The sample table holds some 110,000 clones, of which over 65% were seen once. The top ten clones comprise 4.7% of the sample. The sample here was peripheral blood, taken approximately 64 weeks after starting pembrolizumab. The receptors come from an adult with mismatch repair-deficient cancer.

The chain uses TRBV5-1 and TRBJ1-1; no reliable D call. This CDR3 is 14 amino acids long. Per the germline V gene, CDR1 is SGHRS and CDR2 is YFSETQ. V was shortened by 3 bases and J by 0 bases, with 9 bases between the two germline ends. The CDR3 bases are TGCGCCAGCAGCTCCGGACTGATGAACACTGAAGCTTTCTTT. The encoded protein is CASSSGLMNTEAFF.

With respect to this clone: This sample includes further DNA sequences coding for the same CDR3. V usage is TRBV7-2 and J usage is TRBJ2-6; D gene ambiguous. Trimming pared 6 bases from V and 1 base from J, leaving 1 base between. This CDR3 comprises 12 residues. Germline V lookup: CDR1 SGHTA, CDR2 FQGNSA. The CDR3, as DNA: TGTGCCAGCAGTTCTGGGGCCAACGTCCTGACTTTC. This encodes CASSSGANVLTF.

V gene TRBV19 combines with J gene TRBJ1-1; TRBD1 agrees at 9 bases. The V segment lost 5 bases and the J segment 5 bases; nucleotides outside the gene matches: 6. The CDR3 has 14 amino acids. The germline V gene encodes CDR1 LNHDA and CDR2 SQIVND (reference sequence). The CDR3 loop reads CASSPVGTGTEAFF. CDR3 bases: TGTGCCAGTAGTCCCGTGGGGACAGGGACTGAAGCTTTCTTT.

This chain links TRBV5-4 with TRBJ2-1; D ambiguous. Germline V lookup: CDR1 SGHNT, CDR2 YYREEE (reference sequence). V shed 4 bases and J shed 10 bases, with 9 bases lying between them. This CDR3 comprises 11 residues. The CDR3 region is CASSLDREQFF. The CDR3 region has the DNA TGTGCCAGCAGCCTCGACCGCGAGCAGTTCTTC.

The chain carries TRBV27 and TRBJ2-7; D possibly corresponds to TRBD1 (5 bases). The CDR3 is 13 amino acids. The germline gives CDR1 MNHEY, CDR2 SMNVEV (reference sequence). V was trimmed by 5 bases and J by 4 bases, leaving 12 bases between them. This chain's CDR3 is CASSPPNRYEQYF. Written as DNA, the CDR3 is TGTGCCAGCAGTCCACCTAACAGGTACGAGCAGTACTTC.

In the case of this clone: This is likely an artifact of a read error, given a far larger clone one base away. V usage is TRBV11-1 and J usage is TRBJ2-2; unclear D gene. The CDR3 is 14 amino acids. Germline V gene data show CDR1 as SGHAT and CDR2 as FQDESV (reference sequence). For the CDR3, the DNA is TGTGCCGGCAGCTCAAACCCGAACACCGGGGAGCTGTTTTTT. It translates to CAGSSNPNTGELFF.

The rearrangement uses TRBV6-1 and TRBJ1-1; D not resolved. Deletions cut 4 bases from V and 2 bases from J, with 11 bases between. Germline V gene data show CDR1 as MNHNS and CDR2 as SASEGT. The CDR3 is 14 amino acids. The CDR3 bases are TGTGCCAGCAGTGTCGATACGGGTAACACTGAAGCTTTCTTT. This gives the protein CASSVDTGNTEAFF.

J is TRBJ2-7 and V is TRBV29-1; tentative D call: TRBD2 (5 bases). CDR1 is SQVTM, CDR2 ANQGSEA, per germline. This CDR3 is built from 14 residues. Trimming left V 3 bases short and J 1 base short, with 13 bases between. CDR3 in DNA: TGCAGCGTTGACGACCCGCGCGGGTCCTACGAGCAGTACTTC. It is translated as CSVDDPRGSYEQYF.

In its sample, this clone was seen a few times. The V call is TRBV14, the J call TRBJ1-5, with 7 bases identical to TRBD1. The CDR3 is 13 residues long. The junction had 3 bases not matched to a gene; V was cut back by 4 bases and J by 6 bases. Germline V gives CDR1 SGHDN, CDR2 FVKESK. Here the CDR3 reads CASSPGGLQPQHF. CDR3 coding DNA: TGTGCCAGCAGCCCAGGGGGTCTTCAGCCCCAGCATTTT.

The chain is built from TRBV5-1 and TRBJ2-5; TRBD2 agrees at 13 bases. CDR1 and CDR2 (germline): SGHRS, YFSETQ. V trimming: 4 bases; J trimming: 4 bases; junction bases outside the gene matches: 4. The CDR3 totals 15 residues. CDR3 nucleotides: TGCGCCAGCAGCGGAGGACTAGCGGGAGTAGAGACCCAGTACTTC. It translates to CASSGGLAGVETQYF.

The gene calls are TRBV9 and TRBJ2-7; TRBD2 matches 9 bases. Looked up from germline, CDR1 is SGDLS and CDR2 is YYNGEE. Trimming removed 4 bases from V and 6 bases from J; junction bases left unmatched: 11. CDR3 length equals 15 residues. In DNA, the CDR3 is TGTGCCAGCAGCCCCCCAGGTAGCGGGAGTGGCGAGCAGTACTTC. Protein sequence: CASSPPGSGSGEQYF.

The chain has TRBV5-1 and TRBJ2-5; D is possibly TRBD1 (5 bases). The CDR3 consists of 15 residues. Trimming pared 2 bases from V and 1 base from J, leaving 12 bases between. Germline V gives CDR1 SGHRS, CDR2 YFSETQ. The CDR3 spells CASSFDSPLQETQYF. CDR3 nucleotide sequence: TGCGCCAGCAGCTTTGACAGCCCCCTCCAAGAGACCCAGTACTTC.

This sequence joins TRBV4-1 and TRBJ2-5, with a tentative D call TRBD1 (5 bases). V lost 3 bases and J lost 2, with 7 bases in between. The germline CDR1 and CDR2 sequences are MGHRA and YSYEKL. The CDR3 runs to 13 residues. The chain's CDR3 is CASSQTDQETQYF. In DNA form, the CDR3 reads TGCGCCAGCAGCCAGACAGATCAAGAGACCCAGTACTTC.

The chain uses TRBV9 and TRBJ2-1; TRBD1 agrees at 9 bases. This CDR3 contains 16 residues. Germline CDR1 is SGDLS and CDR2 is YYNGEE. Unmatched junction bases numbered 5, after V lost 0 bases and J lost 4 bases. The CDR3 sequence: CASSVGRQGGYNEQFF. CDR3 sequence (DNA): TGTGCCAGCAGCGTAGGACGACAGGGGGGGTACAATGAGCAGTTCTTC.

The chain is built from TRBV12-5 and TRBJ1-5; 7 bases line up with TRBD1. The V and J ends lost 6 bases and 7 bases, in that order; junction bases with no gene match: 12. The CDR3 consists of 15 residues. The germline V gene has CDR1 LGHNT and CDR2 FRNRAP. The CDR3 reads CASGSNRGLKQPQHF. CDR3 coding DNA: TGTGCTAGTGGCTCTAACAGGGGTCTGAAACAGCCCCAGCATTTT. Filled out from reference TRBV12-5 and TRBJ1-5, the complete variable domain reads DARVTQTPRHKVTEMGQEVTMRCQPILGHNTVFWYRQTMMQGLELLAYFRNRAPLDDSGMPKDRFSAEMPDATLATLKIQPSEPRDSAVYFCASGSNRGLKQPQHFGDGTRLSIL.